This T cell receptor beta chain was found in a study of blood T cell repertoires in COVID-19. In the source study's methods: How many nucleated cells were present was estimated from reference gene primer amplification. Only in-frame clones appear in the TCRdb table, and some are missing; sequencing was by immunoSEQ multiplex PCR. Clone size and V and J calls were adopted from that table, with D and trimming inferred from the DNA. The repertoire holds around 200,000 clones, 75% to 90% seen once, with under 3% in the top ten. The length of the CDR3 is 13 residues. CDR1 and CDR2 from the germline V gene are LNHNV and YYDKDF (reference sequence). Details on this clone: The junction departs from germline at one end; a sequencing error may be responsible.

The sequence came from a woman in her 40s with acute COVID-19. J is TRBJ2-7 and V is TRBV15, with TRBD2 identical over 13 bases. The sequencing sample was made of PBMCs or T cells enriched from blood (not recorded which). Here the CDR3 DNA reads TGTGCCACCAGCACCCGACTAGCGGGAGGCCACAACTTC. It is translated as CATSTRLAGGHNF.